A selection of T cell receptor beta chains follows, all from one sample in a study of human T cells and chemical hapten exposure. MiXCR, run by TCRdb on the RACE reads, gives a single entry per CDR3 protein. The sample consists of about 160,000 distinct CDR3 sequences, around a quarter of them appearing once. The sequenced sample was whole blood, obtained in connection with sensitization to the hapten diphenylcyclopropenone (DPC). These TCRs come from a woman younger than 35 with alopecia areata. Some clones in this sample may be carry-over from other donors' samples. The CDR3 runs from the conserved cysteine through the conserved F or W. D genes are given only for firm matches. Size is omitted from some rows. Given values are once, few, many or a class for expanded clones.

CDR3aa,CDR3nt,abundance,d_gene,v_gene,j_gene
CASSLDGGRKIF,TGTGCCAGCAGCTTGGACGGAGGGCGGAAAATCTTC,few,.,TRBV5-4,TRBJ2-1
CASSKKGLAGGNEQFF,TGTGCCAGCAGCAAGAAGGGACTAGCGGGGGGGAATGAGCAGTTCTTC,.,TRBD2,TRBV7-2,TRBJ2-1
CATSRKGGNEKLFF,TGTGCCACCAGCAGGAAGGGGGGGAATGAAAAACTGTTTTTT,few,.,TRBV15,TRBJ1-4
CVTRYGYTF,TGTGTCACCCGGTATGGCTACACCTTC,few,.,TRBV25-1,TRBJ1-2
CASSELGQAGANVLTF,TGTGCCAGCAGTGAATTGGGCCAGGCTGGGGCCAACGTCCTGACTTTC,.,.,TRBV2,TRBJ2-6
CSARGQGENIQYF,TGCAGTGCGAGGGGACAGGGCGAAAACATTCAGTACTTC,.,TRBD1,TRBV20-1,TRBJ2-4
CAISDIQGNNEQFF,TGTGCCATCAGTGACATACAGGGAAACAATGAGCAGTTCTTC,once,.,TRBV10-3,TRBJ2-1
CASGGGSYEQYF,TGTGCCAGCGGAGGGGGTTCCTACGAGCAGTACTTC,.,.,TRBV27,TRBJ2-7
CASSHVTYEQYF,TGTGCCAGCAGTCACGTGACCTACGAGCAGTACTTC,.,.,TRBV6-2/TRBV6-3,TRBJ2-7
CATSEGDGPQHF,TGTGCCACCAGTGAGGGGGACGGGCCCCAGCATTTT,.,.,TRBV24-1,TRBJ1-5
CASSQESRGGSGANVLTF,TGCGCCAGCAGCCAAGAGAGTAGAGGGGGCTCTGGGGCCAACGTCCTGACTTTC,.,.,TRBV4-3,TRBJ2-6
CSVIAGARYNEQFF,TGCAGCGTTATAGCGGGGGCCCGGTACAATGAGCAGTTCTTC,.,TRBD2,TRBV29-1,TRBJ2-1
CASQLRGGTEAFF,TGTGCCTCCCAATTACGGGGTGGCACTGAAGCTTTCTTT,.,.,TRBV7-6,TRBJ1-1
CASSQEGVPNSPLHF,TGCGCCAGCAGCCAAGAGGGCGTGCCTAATTCACCCCTCCACTTT,few,.,TRBV4-3,TRBJ1-6
CASTSGSSNTQYF,TGTGCCAGCACTAGCGGTTCGTCGAATACGCAGTATTTT,few,TRBD2,TRBV2,TRBJ2-3
CASSLRVEAFF,TGTGCCAGCAGTCTCAGGGTGGAAGCTTTCTTT,many,.,TRBV12-3/TRBV12-4,TRBJ1-1